This T cell receptor (beta chain) was recorded in a study of blood T cell repertoires in COVID-19. At the level of the study: The United States, Italy and Spain were the sources of the acute and convalescent COVID-19 samples. The analysed material was cDNA or gDNA that came from T cells, B-cell-depleted T cells, or PBMCs.

This CDR3 spans 15 amino acids. V was shortened by 4 bases and J by 10 bases, with 22 bases between the two germline ends. Germline V CDR1 and CDR2: LNHDA, SQIVND (reference sequence). Under the authors' procedure: Amplification of reference gene primers was used by the study to estimate nucleated cell counts. TCRdb keeps only in-frame clones here, not all; method: immunoSEQ multiplex PCR. V and J calls and clone size are those listed in that table; D and trimming were worked out from the DNA. The sample holds 95,000 to 150,000 clones, 85% to 90% seen once. This clone was seen just once. The sample was peripheral blood. The gene calls are TRBV19 and TRBJ1-1, with a possible D match to TRBD1 (5 bases). The receptor comes from a woman between 65 and 79 years old with acute or convalescent COVID-19. The chain's CDR3 is CASSTRQSGGGRAFF. The CDR3 region has the DNA TGTGCCAGTAGTACCCGCCAGTCCGGGGGGGGGAGAGCTTTCTTT.